This TCR beta chain was recorded in a study of cytomegalovirus exposure and HLA in healthy donors. Germline CDR1 and CDR2: SGHDT and YYEEEE. Germline trimming cut 4 bases from V and 7 bases from J; bases unmatched to any gene: 1. The CDR3 has 13 residues. The PCR had 60 Vbeta and 13 Jbeta primers. Profiling relied on immunoSEQ multiplex PCR, and the TCRdb table lists in-frame clones only, not all of them. This table holds around 200,000 clones, about 81% found once. This receptor was obtained from a middle-aged man in good health and CMV-seropositive. The sequenced sample was PBMCs. This chain uses TRBV5-6 with TRBJ1-4; 10 nucleotides match TRBD1. For the CDR3, the DNA is TGTGCCAGCAGCGGGACAGGGGTTGAAAAACTGTTTTTT. As protein: CASSGTGVEKLFF.